This entry lists 24 T cell receptor beta chains sequenced from one sample in a study of blood T cell repertoires in COVID-19. Libraries were prepared by immunoSEQ multiplex PCR; TCRdb keeps only in-frame clonotypes and omits some of them. The sample includes roughly 70,000 clones, approximately 93% of them seen just once. What was sequenced was peripheral blood. Receptors were obtained from a man in his fifties or sixties with COVID-19, enrolled during active disease.

V usage is TRBV15 and J usage is TRBJ2-7; the D gene is possibly TRBD1 (5 bases). The CDR3 is 13 residues long. Deletions cut 0 bases from V and 4 bases from J, with 7 bases between. From germline, CDR1 is LNHNV and CDR2 YYDKDF (reference sequence). CDR3 region: CATSRDRDYEQYV. The CDR3 DNA reads as TGTGCCACCAGCAGAGACAGGGATTACGAGCAGTACGTC.

This chain connects TRBV5-1 to TRBJ2-5; 8 bases are a match to TRBD1. V shed 5 bases, J shed 5 bases, and the junction held 5 bases outside the gene matches. Germline V gives CDR1 SGHRS, CDR2 YFSETQ. This CDR3 has 13 amino acids. As DNA, the CDR3 is TGCGCCAGCAGAAAAACAGGGGGGGAGACCCAGTACTTC. Amino acids: CASRKTGGETQYF.

J is TRBJ2-7 and V is TRBV12-3 or TRBV12-4, with 7 bases aligning to TRBD2. J lost 2 bases, V lost 8 bases, and 3 bases had no gene match. The CDR3 totals 12 residues. In nucleotides, the CDR3 is TGTGCCAGCTCCCGGGGGGCCTACGAGCAGTACTTC. The encoded protein is CASSRGAYEQYF.

V usage is TRBV21-1 and J usage is TRBJ1-1; the DNA was not used to check the table's D call, TRBD1. TRBV21-1 is annotated as a pseudogene. The CDR3 is 14 amino acids. CDR3 sequence reads: CARAGQGLNTEAFF. CDR3 in DNA: TGTGCCAGAGCGGGACAGGGATTGAACACTGAAGCTTTCTTT.

J is TRBJ2-2 and V is TRBV5-4, with 11 bases aligning to TRBD2. The CDR3 is made up of 15 amino acids. Germline loops: CDR1 SGHNT, CDR2 YYREEE (reference sequence). Trimming removed 0 bases from V and 5 bases from J; junction bases left unmatched: 0. The CDR3 reads CASSLGLAGTGELFF. DNA for the CDR3: TGTGCCAGCAGCTTGGGACTAGCGGGAACCGGGGAGCTGTTTTTT.

This chain uses TRBV29-1 with TRBJ2-1; 14 nucleotides align to TRBD2. Germline loops: CDR1 SQVTM, CDR2 ANQGSEA. V lost 6 bases, J lost 5 bases, and 3 bases stayed unmatched. The CDR3 spans 14 residues. The CDR3 DNA reads as TGCAGCGTGGGGACTAGCGGGAGAAACAATGAGCAGTTCTTC. It codes for CSVGTSGRNNEQFF.

J is TRBJ1-2 and V is TRBV15; 9 bases match TRBD1. CDR1 LNHNV and CDR2 YYDKDF come from the germline V gene (reference sequence). V lost 6 bases to trimming and J lost 4 bases; unmatched junction nucleotides: 6. The CDR3 has 14 residues. The DNA of the CDR3 is TGTGCCACCAGACGCGGACAGGGGCTCTATGGCTACACCTTC. It yields the protein CATRRGQGLYGYTF.

The rearrangement links TRBV6-1 to TRBJ2-1, with D possibly being TRBD1 (5 bases). This CDR3 contains 15 residues. The germline V gene has CDR1 MNHNS and CDR2 SASEGT. V lost 1 base, J lost 3 bases, and 10 bases lay in between. The CDR3 loop is CASSEDDSFYNEQFF. CDR3 DNA: TGTGCCAGCAGTGAAGATGACAGTTTCTACAATGAGCAGTTCTTC.

The chain joins TRBV3-1 (or the pseudogene TRBV3-2) to TRBJ2-5, with 12 positions matching TRBD2. CDR3 size: 15 residues. Germline loops: CDR1 LGHDT, CDR2 YNNKEL (reference sequence). V dropped 4 bases and J dropped 2; count of bases not matched to a gene: 2. In DNA, the CDR3 is TGTGCCAGCAGCCCCCTAGCGGGAGGGCAAGAGACCCAGTACTTC. This gives the protein CASSPLAGGQETQYF.

The chain combines TRBV19 with TRBJ2-3; TRBD1 matches 8 bases. Germline V lookup: CDR1 LNHDA, CDR2 SQIVND (reference sequence). CDR3 size: 14 residues. J lost 5 bases, V lost 10 bases, and 11 bases had no gene match. This CDR3 is CATRQGTQGDTQYF. CDR3 sequence (DNA): TGTGCCACTAGACAGGGGACCCAGGGAGATACGCAGTATTTT.

V is TRBV6-2 or TRBV6-3 and J is TRBJ1-2, with 9 bases matching TRBD1. This CDR3 comprises 15 residues. The V gene's germline CDR1 is MNHEY and CDR2 SVGEGT. The trim removed 6 bases at V and 6 bases at J, leaving 11 bases unmatched. The CDR3 nucleotides read TGTGCCAGCAGCCGGCTGGGACAGGGTGTTAATGGCTACACCTTC. This translates into CASSRLGQGVNGYTF.

This clone occurred once. The chain links TRBV9 to TRBJ2-2; D may be TRBD2 (5 bases). CDR1 is SGDLS, CDR2 YYNGEE, per germline. V shed 4 bases and J shed 6 bases, with 10 bases lying between them. The CDR3 extends over 13 amino acids. CDR3 sequence reads: CASSSGTAGELFF. The CDR3 region has the DNA TGTGCCAGCAGCAGCGGAACGGCCGGGGAGCTGTTTTTT.

The chain has TRBV13 and TRBJ2-6, with 10 nucleotides matching TRBD1. Germline V lookup: CDR1 PRHDT, CDR2 FYEKMQ (reference sequence). Trimming removed 2 bases from V and 1 base from J; junction bases left unmatched: 5. The CDR3 has 18 residues. This chain's CDR3 is CASSLRGQGVSGANVLTF. The CDR3 DNA is TGTGCCAGCAGCTTAAGAGGACAGGGGGTTTCTGGGGCCAACGTCCTGACTTTC.

The rearrangement links TRBV3-1 (or the pseudogene TRBV3-2) to TRBJ2-5; TRBD1 might be the D (6 bases). The CDR3 extends over 15 amino acids. V gave up 0 bases and J gave up 7 bases, with 15 bases separating them. The V gene's germline CDR1 is LGHDT and CDR2 YNNKEL (reference sequence). The CDR3 sequence: CASSQDFLSTGTQYF. The CDR3 region has the DNA TGTGCCAGCAGCCAAGATTTCCTCTCGACAGGGACCCAGTACTTC.

With respect to this clone: The junction differs from germline at one of its ends, possibly a read error. The rearrangement joins TRBV2 to TRBJ2-7; 13 positions agree with TRBD2. Germline V gene sequence: CDR1 SNHLY, CDR2 FYNNEI. The CDR3 loop spans 11 amino acids. The CDR3 loop is CASSAGLAGAF. Written as DNA, the CDR3 is TGTGCCAGCAGTGCAGGACTAGCGGGAGCCTTC.

A remark on this clone: At one of its ends the junction is not consistent with the germline gene, which may arise from a read error. The chain combines TRBV10-3 with TRBJ2-7; 8 positions match TRBD1. The germline V gene has CDR1 ENHRY and CDR2 SYGVKD. This CDR3 comprises 13 residues. Written as DNA, the CDR3 is TGTGCCGGAGGTGGACAGGGAGCCTACGAGCAGTGCTTC. Residues: CAGGGQGAYEQCF.

The chain links TRBV15 to TRBJ1-2, with a possible D match to TRBD1 (6 bases). V shed 0 bases and J shed 3 bases, with 20 bases lying between them. Germline-derived CDR1 and CDR2 are LNHNV and YYDKDF (reference sequence). CDR3 length: 18 amino acids. CDR3 nucleotides: TGTGCCACCAGCAGAGATTTTAGGCAGACTGAGGGGGACTATGGCTACACCTTC. Translation gives CATSRDFRQTEGDYGYTF. The full variable domain, completed using reference TRBV15 and TRBJ1-2, is DAMVIQNPRYQVTQFGKPVTLSCSQTLNHNVMYWYQQKSSQAPKLLFHYYDKDFNNEADTPDNFQSRRPNTSFCFLDIRSPGLGDTAMYLCATSRDFRQTEGDYGYTFGSGTRLTVV.

This clone was seen only a few times. The V gene is TRBV19, the J gene TRBJ2-1, with a possible D match to TRBD2 (6 bases). The germline V and J ends were trimmed by 6 bases and 5 bases, with 17 bases remaining between them. Looked up from germline, CDR1 is LNHDA and CDR2 is SQIVND (reference sequence). There are 15 residues in the CDR3. The CDR3 here is CASRIPGTVNNEQFF. In nucleotides, the CDR3 is TGTGCCAGTAGGATTCCCGGGACTGTAAACAATGAGCAGTTCTTC.

This clone was seen only once. The chain carries TRBV12-3 or TRBV12-4 and TRBJ1-2, with D possibly matching TRBD1 (6 bases). V was trimmed by 6 bases and J by 3 bases, leaving 11 bases between them. The length of the CDR3 is 13 residues. The CDR3 DNA reads as TGTGCCAGCAGCCAGGGGACGTACTATGGCTACACCTTC. Residues: CASSQGTYYGYTF.

This chain joins TRBV27 and TRBJ2-7; D call uncertain. The germline V and J ends were trimmed by 3 bases and 3 bases, with 12 bases remaining between them. This CDR3 spans 14 amino acids. CDR1 MNHEY and CDR2 SMNVEV come from the germline V gene (reference sequence). CDR3 sequence (DNA): TGTGCCAGCAGTTTGACCAGTCAGGACTACGAGCAGTACTTC. Translated, it gives CASSLTSQDYEQYF.

The chain is built from TRBV11-2 and TRBJ2-7; D not resolved. The V end was cut by 0 bases, the J end by 2 bases, with 11 bases between. CDR1 is SGHAT, CDR2 FQNNGV, per germline. The CDR3 extends over 15 amino acids. CDR3 sequence (DNA): TGTGCCAGCAGCTTAGATTTGGGCCGGCCCTACGAGCAGTACGTC. Translating gives CASSLDLGRPYEQYV.

This sequence joins TRBV28 and TRBJ1-2; D may be TRBD1 (5 bases). Germline V lookup: CDR1 MDHEN, CDR2 SYDVKM. V lost 2 bases, J lost 8 bases, and 12 bases lay in between. The CDR3 runs to 13 residues. The CDR3 loop is CASSLPDSLGYTF. CDR3 in DNA: TGTGCCAGCAGTTTACCCGACAGTCTCGGCTACACCTTC.

V is TRBV4-3 and J is TRBJ2-1; a possible D gene is TRBD2 (6 bases). The germline gives CDR1 LGHNA, CDR2 YSLEER. The CDR3 is 16 amino acids. Trimming removed 0 bases from V and 8 bases from J, with 17 bases in between. This chain's CDR3 is CASSQDPPAAGYEQFF. CDR3 DNA sequence: TGCGCCAGCAGCCAAGACCCGCCGGCCGCGGGGTATGAGCAGTTCTTC.

The CDR3, as DNA: TGTGCCAGCAGTCTCCTTGGCGCGGGAGAGAACACCGGGGAGCTGTTTTTT. Residues: CASSLLGAGENTGELFF. This chain joins TRBV27 and TRBJ2-2; 7 nucleotides align to TRBD2. Germline loops: CDR1 MNHEY, CDR2 SMNVEV (reference sequence). V shed 5 bases and J 1 base; nucleotides not matched to a gene: 10. The CDR3 runs 17 residues.